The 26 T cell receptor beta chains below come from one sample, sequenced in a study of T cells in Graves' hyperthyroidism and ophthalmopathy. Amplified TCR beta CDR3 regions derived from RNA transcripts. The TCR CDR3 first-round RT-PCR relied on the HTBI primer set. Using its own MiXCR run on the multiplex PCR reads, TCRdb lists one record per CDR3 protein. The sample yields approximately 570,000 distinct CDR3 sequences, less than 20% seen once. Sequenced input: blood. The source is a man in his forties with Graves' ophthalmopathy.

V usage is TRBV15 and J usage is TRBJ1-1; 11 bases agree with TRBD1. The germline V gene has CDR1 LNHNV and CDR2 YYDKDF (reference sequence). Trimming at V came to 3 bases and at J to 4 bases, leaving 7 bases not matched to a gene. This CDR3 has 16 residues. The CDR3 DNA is TGTGCCACCAGCAGGGCTACCGGGACAGGGGGCACTGAAGCTTTCTTT. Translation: CATSRATGTGGTEAFF. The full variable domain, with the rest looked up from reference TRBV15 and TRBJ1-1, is DAMVIQNPRYQVTQFGKPVTLSCSQTLNHNVMYWYQQKSSQAPKLLFHYYDKDFNNEADTPDNFQSRRPNTSFCFLDIRSPGLGDTAMYLCATSRATGTGGTEAFFGQGTRLTVV.

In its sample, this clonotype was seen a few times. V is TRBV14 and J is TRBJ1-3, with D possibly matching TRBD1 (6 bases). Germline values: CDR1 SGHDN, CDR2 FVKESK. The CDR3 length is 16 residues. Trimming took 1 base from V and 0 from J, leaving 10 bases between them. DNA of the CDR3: TGTGCCAGCAGCCAAGTTCAGGGGAGCTCTGGAAACACCATATATTTT. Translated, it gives CASSQVQGSSGNTIYF.

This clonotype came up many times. CDR3 nucleotide sequence: TGTGCCTGGAGTGTAGGCCTAGTTGGCAATGAGCAGTTCTTC. It translates to CAWSVGLVGNEQFF. The V and J genes are TRBV30 and TRBJ2-1; D is ambiguous. The V end was cut by 0 bases, the J end by 6 bases, with 12 bases between. The CDR3 spans 14 residues. From germline, CDR1 is GTSNPN and CDR2 SVGIG (reference sequence).

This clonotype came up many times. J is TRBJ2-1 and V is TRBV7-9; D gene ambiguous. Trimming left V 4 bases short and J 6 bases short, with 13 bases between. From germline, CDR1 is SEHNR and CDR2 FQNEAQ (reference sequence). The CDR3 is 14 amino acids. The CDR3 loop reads CASSSQEDTNEQFF. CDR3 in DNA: TGTGCCAGCAGCTCCCAGGAAGACACCAATGAGCAGTTCTTC.

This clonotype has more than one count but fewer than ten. CDR3 residues: CASSQWGRDPYEQYF. The CDR3 DNA sequence: TGTGCCAGCAGCCAATGGGGCAGGGACCCCTACGAGCAGTACTTC. The chain is built from TRBV14 and TRBJ2-7; D possibly matches TRBD1 or TRBD2 (5 bases each). CDR3 length: 15 residues. Trimming took 2 bases from V and 2 from J, leaving 13 bases between them. CDR1 and CDR2 from the germline V gene are SGHDN and FVKESK.

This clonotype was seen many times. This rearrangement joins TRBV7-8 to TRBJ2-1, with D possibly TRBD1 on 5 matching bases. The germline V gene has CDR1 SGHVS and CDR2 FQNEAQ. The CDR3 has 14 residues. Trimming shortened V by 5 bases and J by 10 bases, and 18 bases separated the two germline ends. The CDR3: CASSHPDRQAEQFF. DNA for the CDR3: TGTGCCAGCAGCCACCCCGACAGACAAGCAGAGCAGTTCTTC.

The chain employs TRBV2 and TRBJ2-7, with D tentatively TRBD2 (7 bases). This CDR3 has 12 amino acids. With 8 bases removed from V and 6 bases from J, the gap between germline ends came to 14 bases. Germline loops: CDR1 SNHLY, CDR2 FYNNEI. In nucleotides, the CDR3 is TGTGCCAGCGGCCTAGGGGGGGGCGAGCAGTACTTC. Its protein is CASGLGGGEQYF.

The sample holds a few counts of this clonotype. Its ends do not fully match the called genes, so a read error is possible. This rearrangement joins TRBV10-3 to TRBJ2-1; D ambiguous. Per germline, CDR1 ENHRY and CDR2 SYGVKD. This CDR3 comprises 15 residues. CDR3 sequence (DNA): TGTGCCAGCAGTTCGACCAAGAACCACTACAATGAGCAGTTCTTC. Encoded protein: CASSSTKNHYNEQFF.

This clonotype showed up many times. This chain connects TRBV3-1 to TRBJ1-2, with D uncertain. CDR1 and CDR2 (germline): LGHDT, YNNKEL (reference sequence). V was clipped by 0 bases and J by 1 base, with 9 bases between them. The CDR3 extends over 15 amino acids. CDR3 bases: TGTGCCAGCAGCCAAGAGGACGGCCTTAACTATGGCTACACCTTC. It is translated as CASSQEDGLNYGYTF.

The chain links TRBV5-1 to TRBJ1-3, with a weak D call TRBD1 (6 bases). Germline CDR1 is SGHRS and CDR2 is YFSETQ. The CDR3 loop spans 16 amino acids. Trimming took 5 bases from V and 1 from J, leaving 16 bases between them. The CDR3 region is CASSRDTGGSGNTIYF. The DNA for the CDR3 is TGCGCCAGCAGTCGGGACACTGGGGGTTCTGGAAACACCATATATTTT.

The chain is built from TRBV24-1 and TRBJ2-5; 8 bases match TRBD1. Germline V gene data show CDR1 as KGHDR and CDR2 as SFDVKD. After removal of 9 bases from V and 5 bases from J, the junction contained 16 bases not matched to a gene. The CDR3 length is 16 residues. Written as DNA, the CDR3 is TGTGCCACCGGAAGTCAATGGGGGACAGGCGGGGAGACCCAGTACTTC. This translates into CATGSQWGTGGETQYF.

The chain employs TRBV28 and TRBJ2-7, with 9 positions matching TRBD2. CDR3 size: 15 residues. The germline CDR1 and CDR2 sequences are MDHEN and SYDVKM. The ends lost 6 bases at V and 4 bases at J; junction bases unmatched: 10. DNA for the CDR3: TGTGCCAGCAGACTCGGGATAGCGGGAGTTTACGAGCAGTACTTC. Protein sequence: CASRLGIAGVYEQYF.

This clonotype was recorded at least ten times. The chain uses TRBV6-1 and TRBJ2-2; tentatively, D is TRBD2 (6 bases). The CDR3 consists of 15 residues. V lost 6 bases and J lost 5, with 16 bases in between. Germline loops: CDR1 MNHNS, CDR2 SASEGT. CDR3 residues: CASSIAVRGTGELFF. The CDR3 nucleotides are TGTGCCAGCAGCATAGCGGTCCGAGGGACCGGGGAGCTGTTTTTT.

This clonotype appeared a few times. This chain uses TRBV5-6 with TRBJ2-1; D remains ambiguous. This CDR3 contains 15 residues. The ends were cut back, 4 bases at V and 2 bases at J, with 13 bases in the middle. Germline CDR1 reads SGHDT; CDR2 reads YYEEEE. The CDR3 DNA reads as TGTGCCAGCAGCCACTCCCCGAGGCCCTACAATGAGCAGTTCTTC. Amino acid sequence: CASSHSPRPYNEQFF.

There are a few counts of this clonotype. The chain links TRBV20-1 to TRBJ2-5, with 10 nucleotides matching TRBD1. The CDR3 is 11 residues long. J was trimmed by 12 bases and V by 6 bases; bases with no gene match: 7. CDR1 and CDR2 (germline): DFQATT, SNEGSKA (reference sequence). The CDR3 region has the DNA TGCAGTGCCCCCAGTGGGACAGGGGAGTACTTC. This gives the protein CSAPSGTGEYF.

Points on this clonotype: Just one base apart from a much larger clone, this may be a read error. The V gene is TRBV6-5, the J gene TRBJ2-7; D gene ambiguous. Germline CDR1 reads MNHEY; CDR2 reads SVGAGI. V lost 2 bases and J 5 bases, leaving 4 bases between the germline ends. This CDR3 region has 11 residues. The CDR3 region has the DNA TGTGCCAGCAGTTACGGGGACGAGCAGTACTTC. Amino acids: CASSYGDEQYF.

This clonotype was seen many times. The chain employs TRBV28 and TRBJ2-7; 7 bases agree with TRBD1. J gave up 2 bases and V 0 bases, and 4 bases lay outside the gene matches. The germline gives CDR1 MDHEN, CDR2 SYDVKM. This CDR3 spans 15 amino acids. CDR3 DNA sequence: TGTGCCAGCAGTTTATGGGACAGGAGAACCTACGAGCAGTACTTC. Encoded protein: CASSLWDRRTYEQYF.

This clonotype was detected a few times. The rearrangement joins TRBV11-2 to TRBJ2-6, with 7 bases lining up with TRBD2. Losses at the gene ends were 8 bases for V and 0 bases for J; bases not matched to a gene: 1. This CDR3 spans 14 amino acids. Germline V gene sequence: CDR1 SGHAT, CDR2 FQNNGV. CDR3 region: CASGGGSGANVLTF. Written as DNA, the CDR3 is TGTGCCAGCGGCGGGGGCTCTGGGGCCAACGTCCTGACTTTC.

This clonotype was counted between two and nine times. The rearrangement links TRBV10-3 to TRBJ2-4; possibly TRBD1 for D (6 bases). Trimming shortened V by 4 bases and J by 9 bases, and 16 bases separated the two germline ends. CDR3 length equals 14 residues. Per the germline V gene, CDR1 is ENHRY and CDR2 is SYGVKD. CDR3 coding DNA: TGTGCCATCAGTGCCTCAGGGGTGGGGAGCATTCAGTACTTC. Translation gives CAISASGVGSIQYF.

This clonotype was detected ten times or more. In DNA, the CDR3 is TGCAGTGCTCCGAGGGGGGCCTACGAGCAGTACTTC. It encodes CSAPRGAYEQYF. This chain uses TRBV20-1 with TRBJ2-7; D possibly uses TRBD1 or TRBD2 (6 bases each). Germline V gives CDR1 DFQATT, CDR2 SNEGSKA (reference sequence). The CDR3 extends over 12 amino acids. Trimming cost V 5 bases and J 2 bases, with 10 bases left between them.

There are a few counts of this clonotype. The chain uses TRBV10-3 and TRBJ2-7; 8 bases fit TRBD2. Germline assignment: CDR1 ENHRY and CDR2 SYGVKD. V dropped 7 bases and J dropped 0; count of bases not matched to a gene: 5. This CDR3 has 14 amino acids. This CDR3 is CAIKESGGSYEQYF. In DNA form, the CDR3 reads TGTGCCATCAAGGAGAGCGGGGGCTCCTACGAGCAGTACTTC.

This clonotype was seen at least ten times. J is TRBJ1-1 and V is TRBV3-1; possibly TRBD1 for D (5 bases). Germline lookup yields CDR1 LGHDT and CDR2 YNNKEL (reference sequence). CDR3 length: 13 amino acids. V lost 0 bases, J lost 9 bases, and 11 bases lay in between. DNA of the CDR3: TGTGCCAGCAGCCAAGATCTGGGGACCCAAGCTTTCTTT. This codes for CASSQDLGTQAFF.

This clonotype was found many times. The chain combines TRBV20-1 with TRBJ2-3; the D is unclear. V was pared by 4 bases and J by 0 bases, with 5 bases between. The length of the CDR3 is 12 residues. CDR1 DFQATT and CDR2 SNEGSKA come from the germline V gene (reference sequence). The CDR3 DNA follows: TGCAGTGCTATTCGGAGCACAGATACGCAGTATTTT. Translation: CSAIRSTDTQYF.

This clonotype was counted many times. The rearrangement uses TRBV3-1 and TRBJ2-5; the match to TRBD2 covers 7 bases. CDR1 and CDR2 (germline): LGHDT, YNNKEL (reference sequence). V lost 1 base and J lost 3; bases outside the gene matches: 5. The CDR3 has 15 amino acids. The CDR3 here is CASSQGGGEEETQYF. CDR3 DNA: TGTGCCAGCAGCCAAGGGGGAGGGGAGGAAGAGACCCAGTACTTC.

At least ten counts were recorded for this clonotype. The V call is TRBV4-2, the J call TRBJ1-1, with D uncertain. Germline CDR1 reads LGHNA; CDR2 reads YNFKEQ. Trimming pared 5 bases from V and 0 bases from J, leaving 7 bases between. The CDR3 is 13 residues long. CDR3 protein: CASSVSLNTEAFF. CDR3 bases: TGTGCCAGCAGCGTCAGTTTGAACACTGAAGCTTTCTTT.

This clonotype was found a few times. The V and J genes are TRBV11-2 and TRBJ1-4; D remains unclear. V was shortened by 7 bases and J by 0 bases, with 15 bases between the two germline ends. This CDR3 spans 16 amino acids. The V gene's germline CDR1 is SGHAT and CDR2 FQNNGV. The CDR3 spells CASTNLGKSTNEKLFF. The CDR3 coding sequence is TGTGCCAGCACCAACCTGGGGAAATCAACTAATGAAAAACTGTTTTTT.